The clone carrying this TCR beta chain appeared a few times. Unmatched junction bases numbered 7, after V lost 5 bases and J lost 1 base. The CDR3 consists of 15 residues. Germline assignment: CDR1 SGHTA and CDR2 FQGNSA. This record belongs to a study of cytomegalovirus exposure and HLA in healthy donors. The PCR used 60 Vbeta and 13 Jbeta primers. Clones were sequenced by immunoSEQ multiplex PCR, and TCRdb holds only the in-frame ones, with some missing. Of about 120,000 clones listed, over 15% are singletons. The sequence was obtained from a female donor in good health and CMV-seropositive. Sequenced input: PBMCs. The chain uses TRBV7-2 and TRBJ2-7, with TRBD1 matching 8 bases. The CDR3 region is CASSRTGSPSYEQYF. Written as DNA, the CDR3 is TGTGCCAGCAGCAGGACAGGGTCCCCTTCCTACGAGCAGTACTTC.